These 23 T cell receptor beta chains share one sample of origin, sequenced in a study of blood T cell repertoires in COVID-19. Measured with immunoSEQ multiplex PCR; TCRdb has only the in-frame clones, and not every one. Here the sample spans approximately 240,000 clones, 87% being singletons. The sequenced sample was peripheral blood. All receptors come from a woman aged 18-30 years who had recovered from COVID-19.

CDR3 in DNA: TGTGCCAGCAGCCAAGGTGGCGGGAACACCGGGGAGCTGTTTTTT. Its translation: CASSQGGGNTGELFF. This sequence joins TRBV9 and TRBJ2-2; D not resolved. Germline CDR1 and CDR2: SGDLS and YYNGEE. This CDR3 contains 15 residues. V lost 4 bases and J lost 1, with 11 bases in between.

The chain combines TRBV7-2 with TRBJ2-1, with 10 bases that match TRBD2. This CDR3 is built from 15 residues. V shed 7 bases, J shed 5 bases, and the junction held 8 bases outside the gene matches. The germline CDR1 and CDR2 sequences are SGHTA and FQGNSA. CDR3 in DNA: TGTGCCAGCACCCTTCGGACTAGCGGAAACAATGAGCAGTTCTTC. Amino acid sequence: CASTLRTSGNNEQFF.

The sample holds a few counts of this clone. The chain combines TRBV30 with TRBJ2-7; 8 positions agree with TRBD1. The CDR3 extends over 13 amino acids. CDR1 GTSNPN and CDR2 SVGIG come from the germline V gene (reference sequence). With 5 bases clipped from V and 3 bases from J, the junction kept 6 bases outside the gene matches. This CDR3 reads CAWSRTGYYEQYF. The CDR3 DNA is TGTGCCTGGTCTCGGACAGGGTACTACGAGCAGTACTTC.

V and J are TRBV20-1 and TRBJ2-7; D gene uncertain. This CDR3 region has 11 residues. Trimming took 8 bases from V and 3 from J, leaving 11 bases between them. Germline V CDR1 and CDR2: DFQATT, SNEGSKA (reference sequence). The CDR3 DNA reads TGCAGTCCCGTATACAACTACGAGCAGTACTTC. This translates into CSPVYNYEQYF.

The chain joins TRBV19 to TRBJ2-1; 9 bases are shared with TRBD1. V lost 6 bases, J lost 5 bases, and 5 bases stayed unmatched. There are 14 residues in the CDR3. Germline-derived CDR1 and CDR2 are LNHDA and SQIVND (reference sequence). The CDR3 nucleotides read TGTGCCAGTAGGGGGGACAGGGATCACAATGAGCAGTTCTTC. Its translation: CASRGDRDHNEQFF.

J is TRBJ1-1 and V is TRBV5-1, with 7 bases identical to TRBD1. V lost 0 bases to trimming and J lost 7 bases; unmatched junction nucleotides: 6. This CDR3 is 14 amino acids long. Germline V CDR1 and CDR2: SGHRS, YFSETQ. CDR3 residues: CASSLAGGQNEAFF. The CDR3 DNA reads TGCGCCAGCAGCTTGGCAGGGGGACAGAATGAAGCTTTCTTT.

V usage is TRBV14 and J usage is TRBJ2-7, with unresolved D. Germline values: CDR1 SGHDN, CDR2 FVKESK. CDR3 length: 15 amino acids. The germline V and J ends were trimmed by 5 bases and 6 bases, with 20 bases remaining between them. The CDR3 is CASSGVSGPAGEQYF. Written as DNA, the CDR3 is TGTGCCAGCAGCGGAGTTTCCGGTCCGGCTGGCGAGCAGTACTTC.

The chain has TRBV5-8 and TRBJ2-1; D might be TRBD2 (6 bases). The germline V gene encodes CDR1 SGHTS and CDR2 YDEGEE. The CDR3 spans 15 residues. The germline V and J ends were trimmed by 2 bases and 6 bases, with 15 bases remaining between them. The CDR3 here is CASSFSGLGGNEQFF. The CDR3 DNA follows: TGTGCCAGCAGCTTTAGTGGATTGGGGGGCAATGAGCAGTTCTTC.

CDR3 DNA sequence: TGTGCCAGCGGCCCCCTGGGACAGAATAGGGACAATGAGCAGTTCTTC. This sequence encodes CASGPLGQNRDNEQFF. The rearrangement joins TRBV7-9 to TRBJ2-1; 7 bases fit TRBD1. The V and J ends lost 8 bases and 5 bases, in that order; junction bases with no gene match: 15. The CDR3 consists of 16 residues. Germline CDR1 reads SEHNR; CDR2 reads FQNEAQ (reference sequence).

The rearrangement links TRBV30 to TRBJ1-4; D not certain. V gave up 2 bases and J gave up 0 bases, with 7 bases separating them. The germline CDR1 and CDR2 sequences are GTSNPN and SVGIG (reference sequence). CDR3 length equals 14 residues. DNA for the CDR3: TGTGCCTGGAGTTCGTCAGCAACTAATGAAAAACTGTTTTTT. Amino acid sequence: CAWSSSATNEKLFF.

The rearrangement joins TRBV6-2 or TRBV6-3 to TRBJ2-7; tentative D call: TRBD1 (5 bases). Germline V gene lookup returns CDR1 MNHEY and CDR2 SVGEGT. Trimming removed 2 bases at V and 3 bases at J, with 11 bases between. This CDR3 is built from 14 residues. The chain's CDR3 is CASSYRAGIYEQYF. The CDR3 coding sequence is TGTGCCAGCAGTTACAGGGCAGGGATCTACGAGCAGTACTTC.

The chain recombines TRBV6-2 or TRBV6-3 with TRBJ2-1; TRBD2 aligns across 7 bases. Unmatched junction bases numbered 18, after V lost 0 bases and J lost 10 bases. This CDR3 comprises 18 residues. Germline lookup yields CDR1 MNHEY and CDR2 SVGEGT. CDR3 in amino acids: CASSYSIKAREGLWEQFF. The CDR3 bases are TGTGCCAGCAGTTACTCGATAAAGGCCAGGGAGGGACTTTGGGAGCAGTTCTTC.

The chain is built from TRBV25-1 and TRBJ2-5, with a weak D call TRBD1 (7 bases). This CDR3 is 15 amino acids long. V lost 2 bases to trimming and J lost 4 bases, with 14 bases between them. CDR1 and CDR2 from the germline V gene are MGHDK and SYGVNS. The CDR3 is CASSEDSRGAETQYF. CDR3 nucleotide sequence: TGTGCCAGCAGTGAAGACAGCAGGGGGGCAGAGACCCAGTACTTC.

The rearrangement joins TRBV15 to TRBJ2-2, with 8 bases that match TRBD1. After removal of 9 bases from V and 3 bases from J, the junction contained 9 bases not matched to a gene. In germline, CDR1 is LNHNV, CDR2 YYDKDF (reference sequence). This CDR3 is 15 amino acids long. The CDR3 coding sequence is TGTGCCACAGAGGACAGGGAAGGGTACACCGGGGAGCTGTTTTTT. It specifies CATEDREGYTGELFF. Complete variable domain (other parts from reference TRBV15 and TRBJ2-2): DAMVIQNPRYQVTQFGKPVTLSCSQTLNHNVMYWYQQKSSQAPKLLFHYYDKDFNNEADTPDNFQSRRPNTSFCFLDIRSPGLGDTAMYLCATEDREGYTGELFFGEGSRLTVL.

The chain combines TRBV24-1 with TRBJ2-2, with a weak D call TRBD2 (6 bases). Between the trimmed V and J ends, which lost 4 bases and 4 bases, there was a span of 18 bases. In germline, CDR1 is KGHDR, CDR2 SFDVKD. The CDR3 length is 17 residues. The CDR3 coding sequence is TGTGCCACCAGTGACCGATGGGACCTCGGGGGCACCGGGGAGCTGTTTTTT. Protein product: CATSDRWDLGGTGELFF.

The chain has TRBV19 and TRBJ1-3; 7 bases map to TRBD1. CDR3 length: 14 residues. J gave up 1 base and V 6 bases, and 3 bases lay outside the gene matches. CDR1 and CDR2 (germline): LNHDA, SQIVND (reference sequence). DNA for the CDR3: TGTGCCAGTAGAAACAGGGGTTCTGGAAACACCATATATTTT. It specifies CASRNRGSGNTIYF.

The chain recombines TRBV6-5 with TRBJ1-5, with a weak D call TRBD1 (6 bases). The CDR3 loop spans 15 amino acids. Trimming removed 6 bases from V and 3 bases from J, with 15 bases in between. Germline CDR1 MNHEY, CDR2 SVGAGI. CDR3 bases: TGTGCCAGCAGCCCCACAGGGACCGACAATCAGCCCCAGCATTTT. Its translation is CASSPTGTDNQPQHF.

The V call is TRBV4-2, the J call TRBJ1-2, with 8 bases identical to TRBD1. The CDR3 contains 13 residues. V shed 3 bases and J 8 bases; nucleotides not matched to a gene: 5. Germline CDR1 is LGHNA and CDR2 is YNFKEQ. CDR3 coding DNA: TGTGCCAGCAGCCAGGACAGGGTGGAGGGCTACACCTTC. The encoded protein is CASSQDRVEGYTF.

The rearrangement links TRBV9 to TRBJ2-7; D remains ambiguous. Germline V gives CDR1 SGDLS, CDR2 YYNGEE. Trimming shortened V by 0 bases and J by 0 bases, and 10 bases separated the two germline ends. The CDR3 has 15 residues. The CDR3 loop reads CASSVGQVSSYEQYF. The CDR3 nucleotides read TGTGCCAGCAGCGTAGGCCAGGTCAGCTCCTACGAGCAGTACTTC. The full variable domain, completed using reference TRBV9 and TRBJ2-7, is DSGVTQTPKHLITATGQRVTLRCSPRSGDLSVYWYQQSLDQGLQFLIQYYNGEERAKGNILERFSAQQFPDLHSELNLSSLELGDSALYFCASSVGQVSSYEQYFGPGTRLTVT.

The rearrangement links TRBV6-1 to TRBJ1-2; D may be TRBD1 (6 bases). In germline, CDR1 is MNHNS, CDR2 SASEGT. This CDR3 spans 14 amino acids. Trimming removed 2 bases at V and 0 bases at J, with 7 bases between. DNA of the CDR3: TGTGCCAGCAGTGAAAGGACAGCTAACTATGGCTACACCTTC. As protein: CASSERTANYGYTF.

The chain has TRBV10-3 and TRBJ1-4, with a tentative D call TRBD1 (5 bases). This CDR3 region has 15 residues. V was pared by 0 bases and J by 3 bases, with 8 bases between. Germline CDR1 ENHRY, CDR2 SYGVKD. The CDR3 region is CAISESWDSNEKLFF. The CDR3 DNA sequence: TGTGCCATCAGTGAGTCTTGGGACTCTAATGAAAAACTGTTTTTT.

This chain uses TRBV5-1 with TRBJ1-4; 8 bases align to TRBD1. Germline CDR1 reads SGHRS; CDR2 reads YFSETQ. The CDR3 is 15 amino acids. The V segment lost 10 bases and the J segment 8 bases; nucleotides outside the gene matches: 16. CDR3 nucleotides: TGCGCCGGCCGGGACAGGAGGATCTTTAAGGAAAAACTGTTTTTT. Translating gives CAGRDRRIFKEKLFF. Together with reference TRBV5-1 and TRBJ1-4, the CDR3 gives the full variable domain: KAGVTQTPRYLIKTRGQQVTLSCSPISGHRSVSWYQQTPGQGLQFLFEYFSETQRNKGNFPGRFSGRQFSNSRSEMNVSTLELGDSALYLCAGRDRRIFKEKLFFGSGTQLSVL.

V and J are TRBV11-2 and TRBJ2-5, with D possibly matching TRBD2 (6 bases). The CDR3 length is 15 residues. V was cut by 1 base and J by 5 bases, with 14 bases left in between. Germline V lookup: CDR1 SGHAT, CDR2 FQNNGV. The CDR3 sequence: CASSLVGPSAETQYF. In nucleotides, the CDR3 is TGTGCCAGCAGCTTAGTCGGGCCTAGCGCGGAGACCCAGTACTTC.